This T cell receptor beta chain was identified during a study of identical twins. Regarding the study as a whole: Cord blood beta clonotypes that were abundant carried fewer insertions, and memory repertoires showed no such trend. Excess twin sharing in beta out-of-frame sequences was weaker. Zero-insertion analyses could be partly confounded by invariant MAIT and iNKT cells.

TCRdb itself ran the 5' RACE reads through MiXCR, one entry per CDR3 protein. The repertoire has about 810,000 distinct CDR3 sequences, about 12% of them found once; the top ten carry around 1.5%. CDR3 length: 17 residues. V gave up 6 bases and J gave up 0 bases, with 21 bases separating them. Germline assignment: CDR1 DFQATT and CDR2 SNEGSKA (reference sequence). This clonotype has just a few counts. Its antigen remains unknown. The sample was also reused in another study, on yellow fever vaccine responses in identical twins.

V gene TRBV20-1 combines with J gene TRBJ1-3; D unresolved. This clonotype originated in a woman aged 18-29 years in good health. What was sequenced was PBMCs. In nucleotides, the CDR3 is TGCAGTGCAACTAGGCGGGGAGCCCCCGACTCTGGAAACACCATATATTTT. Translation: CSATRRGAPDSGNTIYF.